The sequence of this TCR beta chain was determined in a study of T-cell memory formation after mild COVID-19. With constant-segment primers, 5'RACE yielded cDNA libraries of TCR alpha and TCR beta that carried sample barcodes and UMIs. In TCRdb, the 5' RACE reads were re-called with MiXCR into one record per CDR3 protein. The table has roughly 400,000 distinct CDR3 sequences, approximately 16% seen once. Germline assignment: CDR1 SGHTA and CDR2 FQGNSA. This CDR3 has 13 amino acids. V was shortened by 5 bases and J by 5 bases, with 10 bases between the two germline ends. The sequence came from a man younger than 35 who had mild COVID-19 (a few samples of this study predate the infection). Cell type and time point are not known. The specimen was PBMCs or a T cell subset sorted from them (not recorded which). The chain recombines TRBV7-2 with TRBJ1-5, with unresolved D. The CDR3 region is CASSEGIDQPQHF. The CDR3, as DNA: TGTGCCAGCAGCGAGGGTATCGATCAGCCCCAGCATTTT.